The following is a T cell receptor beta chain sequence with its context. Its cognate antigen is unknown. The read ends 3 residues before the CDR3 terminus; that terminus is restored from the germline J gene. The record originates from a study of T cell clonality in common variable immunodeficiency. V shed 3 bases and J shed 6 bases, with 17 bases lying between them. Germline V gene sequence: CDR1 SEHNR, CDR2 FQNEAQ (reference sequence). This CDR3 is 15 amino acids long. General study findings and limits: Fewer TCRbeta clones were shared among CVID subjects than controls. T cell subpopulation sequencing would be needed to explain CVID clonality. Fewer deletions and N-nucleotide insertions were reportedly seen in common variable immunodeficiency TCR beta sequences.

Assay: immunoSEQ multiplex PCR; the TCRdb copy retains only in-frame clones and omits some. This sample has about 35,000 clones, each found more than once. This chain uses TRBV7-9 with TRBJ2-5, with D possibly being TRBD2 (6 bases). The clonotype comes from a person aged 18 to 70 in good health. Sequencing was carried out using peripheral blood mononuclear cells. The chain's CDR3 is CASSFEDAGRKTQYF. Partial CDR3 DNA: TGTGCCAGCAGCTTCGAGGACGCGGGGCGAAAGACC.